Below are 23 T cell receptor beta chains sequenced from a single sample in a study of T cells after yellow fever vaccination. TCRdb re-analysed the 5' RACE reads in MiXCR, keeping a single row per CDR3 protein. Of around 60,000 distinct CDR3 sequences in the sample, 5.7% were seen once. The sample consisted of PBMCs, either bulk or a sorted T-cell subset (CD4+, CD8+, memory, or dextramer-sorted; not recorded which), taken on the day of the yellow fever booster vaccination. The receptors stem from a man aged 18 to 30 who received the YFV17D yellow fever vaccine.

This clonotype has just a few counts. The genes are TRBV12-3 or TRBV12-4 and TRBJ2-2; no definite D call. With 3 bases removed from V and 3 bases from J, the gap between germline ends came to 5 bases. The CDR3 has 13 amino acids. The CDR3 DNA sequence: TGTGCCAGCAGTTTCCGGGACACCGGGGAGCTGTTTTTT. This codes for CASSFRDTGELFF.

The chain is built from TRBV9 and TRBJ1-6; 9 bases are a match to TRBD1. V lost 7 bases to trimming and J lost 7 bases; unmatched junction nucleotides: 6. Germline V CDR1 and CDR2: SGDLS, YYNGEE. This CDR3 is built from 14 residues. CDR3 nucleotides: TGTGCCAGCGGACGGACAGGGGTGAATTCACCCCTCCACTTT. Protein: CASGRTGVNSPLHF.

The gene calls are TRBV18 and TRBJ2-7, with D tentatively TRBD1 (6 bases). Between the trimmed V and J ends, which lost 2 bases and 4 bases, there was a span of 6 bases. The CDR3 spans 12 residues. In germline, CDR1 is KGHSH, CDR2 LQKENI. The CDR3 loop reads CASSPGQYEQYF. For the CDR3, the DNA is TGTGCCAGCTCACCAGGACAGTACGAGCAGTACTTC.

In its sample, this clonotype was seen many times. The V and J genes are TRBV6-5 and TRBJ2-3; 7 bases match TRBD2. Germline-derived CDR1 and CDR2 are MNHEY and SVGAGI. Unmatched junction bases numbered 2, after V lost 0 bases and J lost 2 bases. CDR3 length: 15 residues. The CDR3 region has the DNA TGTGCCAGCAGTTACTCGGGGGGGGTCACAGATACGCAGTATTTT. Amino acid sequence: CASSYSGGVTDTQYF.

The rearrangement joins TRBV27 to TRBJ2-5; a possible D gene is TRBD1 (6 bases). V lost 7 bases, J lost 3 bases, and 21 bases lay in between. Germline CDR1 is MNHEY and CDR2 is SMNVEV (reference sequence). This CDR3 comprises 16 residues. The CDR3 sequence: CASKVAGVTKKETQYF. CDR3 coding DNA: TGTGCCAGCAAGGTCGCAGGGGTGACGAAAAAAGAGACCCAGTACTTC.

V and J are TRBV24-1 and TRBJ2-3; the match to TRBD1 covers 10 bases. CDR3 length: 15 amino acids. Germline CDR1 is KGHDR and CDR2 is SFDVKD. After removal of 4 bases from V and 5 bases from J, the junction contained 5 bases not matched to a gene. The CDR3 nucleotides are TGTGCCACCAGTGAACCGGGACAGGGGATAGATACGCAGTATTTT. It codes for CATSEPGQGIDTQYF.

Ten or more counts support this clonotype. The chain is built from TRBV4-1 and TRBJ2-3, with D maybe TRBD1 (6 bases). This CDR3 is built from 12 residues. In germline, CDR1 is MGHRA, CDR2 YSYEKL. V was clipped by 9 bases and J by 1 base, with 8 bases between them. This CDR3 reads CASRTGTDTQYF. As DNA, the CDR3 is TGCGCCAGTCGGACAGGCACAGATACGCAGTATTTT.

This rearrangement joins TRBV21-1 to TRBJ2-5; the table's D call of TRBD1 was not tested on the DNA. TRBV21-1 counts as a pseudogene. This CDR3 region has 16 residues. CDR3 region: CASRPDRGDGRETQYF. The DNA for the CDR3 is TGTGCCAGCCGCCCAGACAGGGGTGACGGGAGGGAGACCCAGTACTTC.

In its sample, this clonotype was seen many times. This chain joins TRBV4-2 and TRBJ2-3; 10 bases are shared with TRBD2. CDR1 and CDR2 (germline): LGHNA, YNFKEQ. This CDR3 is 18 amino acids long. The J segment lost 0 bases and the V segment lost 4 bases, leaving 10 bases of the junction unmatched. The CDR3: CASSLSSGGPQSTDTQYF. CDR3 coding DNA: TGTGCCAGCAGCCTCTCTAGCGGGGGCCCTCAGAGCACAGATACGCAGTATTTT.

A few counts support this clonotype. The CDR3 spells CASSQVAVVGSGYNSPLHF. The CDR3 bases are TGCGCCAGCAGCCAAGTGGCGGTAGTTGGGAGCGGCTATAATTCACCCCTCCACTTT. The chain carries TRBV4-3 and TRBJ1-6; the D is unclear. Per the germline V gene, CDR1 is LGHNA and CDR2 is YSLEER. The CDR3 spans 19 residues. The ends were cut back, 1 base at V and 3 bases at J, with 19 bases in the middle.

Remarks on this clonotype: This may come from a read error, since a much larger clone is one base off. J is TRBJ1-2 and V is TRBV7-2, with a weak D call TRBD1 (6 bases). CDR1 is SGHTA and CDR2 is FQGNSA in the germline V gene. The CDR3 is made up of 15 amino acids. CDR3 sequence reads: CSSSPPGGFRYGYTF. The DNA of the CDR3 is TGTTCCAGCAGCCCTCCGGGGGGCTTTCGGTATGGCTACACCTTC.

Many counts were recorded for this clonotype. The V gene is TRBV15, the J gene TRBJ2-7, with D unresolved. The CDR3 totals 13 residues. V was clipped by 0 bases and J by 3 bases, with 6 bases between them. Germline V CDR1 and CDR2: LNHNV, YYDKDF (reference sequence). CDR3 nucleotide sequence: TGTGCCACCAGCAGAGATCGGCGCTACGAGCAGTACTTC. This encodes CATSRDRRYEQYF.

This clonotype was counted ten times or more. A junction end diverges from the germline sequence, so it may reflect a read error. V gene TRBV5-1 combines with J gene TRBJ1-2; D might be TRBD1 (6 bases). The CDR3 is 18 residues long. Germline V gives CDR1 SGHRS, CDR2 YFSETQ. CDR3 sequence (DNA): TGCGCCAGCAGCTTCCGCCGGGGCGATAAGTGGGGACACTACGGCTACACCTTC. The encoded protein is CASSFRRGDKWGHYGYTF.

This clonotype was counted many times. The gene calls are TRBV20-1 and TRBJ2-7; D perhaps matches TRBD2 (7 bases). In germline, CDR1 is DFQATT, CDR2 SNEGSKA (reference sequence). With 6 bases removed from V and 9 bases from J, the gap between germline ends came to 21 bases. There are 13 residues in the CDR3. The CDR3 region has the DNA TGCAGTGCCACTATTTACGGGGGGCAGGGGCAGTACGTC. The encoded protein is CSATIYGGQGQYV.

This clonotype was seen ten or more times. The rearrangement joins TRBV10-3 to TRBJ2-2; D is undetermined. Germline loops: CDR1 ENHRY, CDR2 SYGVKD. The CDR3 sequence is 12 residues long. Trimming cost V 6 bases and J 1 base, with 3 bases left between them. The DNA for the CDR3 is TGTGCCATCAGGCTGAACACCGGGGAGCTGTTTTTT. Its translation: CAIRLNTGELFF.

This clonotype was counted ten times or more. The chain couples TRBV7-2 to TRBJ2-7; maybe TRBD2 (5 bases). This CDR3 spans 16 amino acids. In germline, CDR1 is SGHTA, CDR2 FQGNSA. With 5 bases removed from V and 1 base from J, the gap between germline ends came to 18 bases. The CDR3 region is CASSPTPGLPSYEQYV. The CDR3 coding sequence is TGTGCCAGCAGCCCAACCCCCGGACTCCCTTCCTACGAGCAGTACGTC.

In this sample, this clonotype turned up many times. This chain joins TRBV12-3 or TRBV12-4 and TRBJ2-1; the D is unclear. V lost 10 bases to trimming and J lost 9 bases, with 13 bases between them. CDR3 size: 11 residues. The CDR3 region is CATIPLSEQFF. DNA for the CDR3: TGTGCCACCATACCCCTTAGTGAGCAGTTCTTC.

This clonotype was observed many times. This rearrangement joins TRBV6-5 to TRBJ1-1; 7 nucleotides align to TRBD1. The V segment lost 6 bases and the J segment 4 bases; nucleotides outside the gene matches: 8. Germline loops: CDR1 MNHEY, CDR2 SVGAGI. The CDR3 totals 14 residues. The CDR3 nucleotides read TGTGCCAGCAGGGACCGTACAGGGGCCACTGAAGCTTTCTTT. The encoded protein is CASRDRTGATEAFF.

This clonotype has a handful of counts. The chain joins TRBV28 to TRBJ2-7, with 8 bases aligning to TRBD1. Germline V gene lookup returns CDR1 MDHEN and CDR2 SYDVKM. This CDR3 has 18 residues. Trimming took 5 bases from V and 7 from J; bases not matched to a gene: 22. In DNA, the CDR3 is TGTGCCAGCAGTCTCAAGCCGACAGGGGATTACAAATGGGGGGAGCAGTACGTC. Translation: CASSLKPTGDYKWGEQYV.

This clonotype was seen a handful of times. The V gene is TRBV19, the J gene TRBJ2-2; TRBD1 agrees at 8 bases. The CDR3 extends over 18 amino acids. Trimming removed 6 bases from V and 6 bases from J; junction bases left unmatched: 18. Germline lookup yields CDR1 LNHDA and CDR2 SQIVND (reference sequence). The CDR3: CASRDEQGVYRSAGELFF. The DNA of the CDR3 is TGTGCCAGTAGAGACGAACAGGGGGTGTATCGGTCTGCCGGGGAGCTGTTTTTT.

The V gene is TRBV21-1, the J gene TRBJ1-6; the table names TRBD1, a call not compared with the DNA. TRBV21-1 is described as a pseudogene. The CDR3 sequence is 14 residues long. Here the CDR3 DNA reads TGTGCCAGCAAAAACGGGGGGAGAAGTTCACCCCTCCACTTT. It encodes CASKNGGRSSPLHF.

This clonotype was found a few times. The CDR3 bases are TGTGCCAGCAGTCCTCGGGACGCGTCAAGTCGACAGTATTTT. It codes for CASSPRDASSRQYF. The chain couples TRBV12-3 or TRBV12-4 to TRBJ2-3; perhaps D is TRBD1 or TRBD2 (5 bases each). V lost 5 bases, J lost 12 bases, and 21 bases lay in between. The CDR3 spans 14 residues.

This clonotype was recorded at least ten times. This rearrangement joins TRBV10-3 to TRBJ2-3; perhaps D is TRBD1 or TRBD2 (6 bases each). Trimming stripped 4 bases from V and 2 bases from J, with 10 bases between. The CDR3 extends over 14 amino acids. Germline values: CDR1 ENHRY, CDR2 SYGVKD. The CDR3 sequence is CAISAGGNTDTQYF. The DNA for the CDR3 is TGTGCCATCAGTGCCGGGGGCAACACAGATACGCAGTATTTT.